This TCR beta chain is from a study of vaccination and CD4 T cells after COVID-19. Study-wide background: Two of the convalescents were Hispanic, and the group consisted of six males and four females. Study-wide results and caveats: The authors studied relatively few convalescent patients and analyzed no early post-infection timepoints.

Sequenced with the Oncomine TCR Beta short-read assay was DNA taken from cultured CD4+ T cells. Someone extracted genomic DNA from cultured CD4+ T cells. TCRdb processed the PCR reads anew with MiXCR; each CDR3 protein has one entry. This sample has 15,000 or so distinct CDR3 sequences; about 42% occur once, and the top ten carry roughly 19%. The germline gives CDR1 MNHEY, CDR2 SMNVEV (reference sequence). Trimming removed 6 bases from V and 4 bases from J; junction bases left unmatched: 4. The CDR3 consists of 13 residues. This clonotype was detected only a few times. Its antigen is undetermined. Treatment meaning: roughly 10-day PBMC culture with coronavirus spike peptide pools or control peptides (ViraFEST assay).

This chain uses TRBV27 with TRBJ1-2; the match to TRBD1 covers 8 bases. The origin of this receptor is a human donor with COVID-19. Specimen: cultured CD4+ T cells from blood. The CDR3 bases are TGTGCCAGCAGATGGACAGGGACCTATGGCTACACCTTC. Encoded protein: CASRWTGTYGYTF.